The rows below give T cell receptor beta chains drawn from one sample of a study of identical twins. A single record per CDR3 protein comes from TCRdb applying MiXCR to the 5' RACE reads. The sample holds some 500,000 distinct CDR3 sequences, around 14% seen once. These data were also reused for a study on yellow fever vaccine responses in identical twins.

The sample comprised CD4+ T cells sorted from blood. The receptors derive from a woman between 18 and 29 years old in good health. The CDR3 runs from the conserved cysteine through the conserved F or W. Fields, in order: V gene, J gene, clone size, D gene, CDR3 protein, CDR3 DNA. D genes are given only for firm matches. Some rows have no size entry. The others give once, few or many, or a class for an expanded clone.

V gene: TRBV11-2; J gene: TRBJ2-1; clone size: .; D gene: .; CDR3 protein: CASSEGRTPHNEQFF; CDR3 DNA: TGTGCCAGCTCCGAGGGCCGGACGCCACACAATGAGCAGTTCTTC
V gene: TRBV11-2; J gene: TRBJ2-1; clone size: .; D gene: .; CDR3 protein: CASSPWTIGTYNEQFF; CDR3 DNA: TGTGCCAGCAGCCCCTGGACAATTGGAACCTACAATGAGCAGTTCTTC
V gene: TRBV20-1; J gene: TRBJ2-3; clone size: .; D gene: TRBD2; CDR3 protein: CSASPSGATDTQYF; CDR3 DNA: TGCAGTGCTAGCCCTAGCGGGGCCACAGATACGCAGTATTTT
V gene: TRBV5-1; J gene: TRBJ2-2; clone size: few; D gene: .; CDR3 protein: CASSSGGKNTGELFF; CDR3 DNA: TGCGCCAGCAGCTCCGGCGGGAAGAACACCGGGGAGCTGTTTTTT
V gene: TRBV11-2; J gene: TRBJ2-7; clone size: .; D gene: .; CDR3 protein: CASSLPKSYEQYF; CDR3 DNA: TGTGCCAGCAGCTTGCCTAAAAGCTACGAGCAGTACTTC
V gene: TRBV7-9; J gene: TRBJ2-7; clone size: few; D gene: .; CDR3 protein: CASSMHGGSYEQYF; CDR3 DNA: TGTGCCAGCAGCATGCACGGGGGCTCCTACGAGCAGTACTTC
V gene: TRBV5-1; J gene: TRBJ2-7; clone size: .; D gene: TRBD2; CDR3 protein: CASSLGLAESPWPYEQYF; CDR3 DNA: TGCGCCAGCAGCTTGGGACTAGCGGAATCCCCCTGGCCTTACGAGCAGTACTTC
V gene: TRBV4-1; J gene: TRBJ2-7; clone size: .; D gene: .; CDR3 protein: CASSQDLTGGENEQYF; CDR3 DNA: TGCGCCAGCAGCCAAGATTTAACAGGGGGGGAAAACGAGCAGTACTTC
V gene: TRBV4-1; J gene: TRBJ2-5; clone size: few; D gene: .; CDR3 protein: CASSQDPGRSKETQYF; CDR3 DNA: TGCGCCAGCAGCCAAGATCCGGGACGGAGTAAAGAGACCCAGTACTTC
V gene: TRBV19; J gene: TRBJ2-2; clone size: few; D gene: TRBD1; CDR3 protein: CASSTAGGYGELFF; CDR3 DNA: TGTGCCAGTAGTACCGCAGGGGGTTACGGGGAGCTGTTTTTT
V gene: TRBV27; J gene: TRBJ2-7; clone size: few; D gene: .; CDR3 protein: CASSGQRYEQYF; CDR3 DNA: TGTGCCAGCAGTGGACAGCGCTACGAGCAGTACTTC
V gene: TRBV5-1; J gene: TRBJ1-1; clone size: .; D gene: TRBD1; CDR3 protein: CASSFLQGAGTEAFF; CDR3 DNA: TGCGCCAGCAGCTTTTTACAGGGGGCTGGAACTGAAGCTTTCTTT
V gene: TRBV20-1; J gene: TRBJ2-7; clone size: few; D gene: .; CDR3 protein: CSARDRISRYEQYF; CDR3 DNA: TGCAGTGCTAGAGATCGGATTAGTCGGTACGAGCAGTACTTC
V gene: TRBV7-2; J gene: TRBJ2-3; clone size: .; D gene: .; CDR3 protein: CASSLASTGSSTDTQYF; CDR3 DNA: TGTGCCAGCAGCTTAGCCTCTACAGGTTCTAGCACAGATACGCAGTATTTT
V gene: TRBV18; J gene: TRBJ2-7; clone size: few; D gene: .; CDR3 protein: CASSHPPNFSEQYF; CDR3 DNA: TGTGCCAGCTCACATCCTCCCAATTTTTCCGAGCAGTACTTC
V gene: TRBV28; J gene: TRBJ2-7; clone size: few; D gene: TRBD1; CDR3 protein: CASRAGGAIYEQYF; CDR3 DNA: TGTGCCAGCCGAGCAGGGGGCGCGATCTACGAGCAGTACTTC
V gene: TRBV27; J gene: TRBJ2-1; clone size: few; D gene: .; CDR3 protein: CASSLYKGGQPEQFF; CDR3 DNA: TGTGCCAGCAGTTTATATAAAGGCGGACAGCCAGAGCAGTTCTTC
V gene: TRBV12-3/TRBV12-4; J gene: TRBJ1-3; clone size: few; D gene: .; CDR3 protein: CASSPTGILSGNTIYF; CDR3 DNA: TGTGCCAGCAGTCCCACGGGCATCCTCTCTGGAAACACCATATATTTT
V gene: TRBV20-1; J gene: TRBJ1-2; clone size: .; D gene: .; CDR3 protein: CSAGPPGLGYGYTF; CDR3 DNA: TGCAGTGCTGGGCCCCCGGGTCTCGGCTATGGCTACACCTTC
V gene: TRBV10-3; J gene: TRBJ2-3; clone size: .; D gene: TRBD1; CDR3 protein: CAISGDQQGPTDTQYF; CDR3 DNA: TGTGCCATCAGTGGCGACCAACAGGGGCCCACAGATACGCAGTATTTT
V gene: TRBV3-1; J gene: TRBJ2-5; clone size: few; D gene: .; CDR3 protein: CASRPSLTQTQYF; CDR3 DNA: TGTGCCAGCAGACCTAGCTTGACCCAGACCCAGTACTTC
V gene: TRBV20-1; J gene: TRBJ2-5; clone size: many; D gene: TRBD1; CDR3 protein: CSALTGTGILETQYF; CDR3 DNA: TGCAGTGCGCTCACCGGGACAGGGATTTTGGAGACCCAGTACTTC
V gene: TRBV28; J gene: TRBJ1-1; clone size: few; D gene: .; CDR3 protein: CASTPSRGTEAFF; CDR3 DNA: TGTGCCAGCACCCCCTCCCGGGGTACTGAAGCTTTCTTT
V gene: TRBV5-1; J gene: TRBJ2-1; clone size: many; D gene: .; CDR3 protein: CASSLVLGSYNEQFF; CDR3 DNA: TGCGCCAGCAGCTTGGTGCTGGGCTCCTACAATGAGCAGTTCTTC
V gene: TRBV28; J gene: TRBJ2-2; clone size: .; D gene: TRBD2; CDR3 protein: CASVLRSGRMSSGTGELFF; CDR3 DNA: TGTGCCAGCGTCCTTAGAAGCGGGAGGATGTCCTCCGGCACCGGGGAGCTGTTTTTT
V gene: TRBV29-1; J gene: TRBJ2-7; clone size: few; D gene: .; CDR3 protein: CSVVTPAPYEQYF; CDR3 DNA: TGCAGCGTTGTGACACCGGCACCCTACGAGCAGTACTTC
V gene: TRBV27; J gene: TRBJ2-1; clone size: few; D gene: .; CDR3 protein: CASSLGGRQFYEQFF; CDR3 DNA: TGTGCCAGCAGTTTAGGAGGTCGGCAGTTTTATGAGCAGTTCTTC
V gene: TRBV28; J gene: TRBJ2-7; clone size: .; D gene: .; CDR3 protein: CASSLLLALGTYEQYF; CDR3 DNA: TGTGCCAGCAGTTTACTCTTAGCCTTGGGGACCTACGAGCAGTACTTC
V gene: TRBV20-1; J gene: TRBJ2-1; clone size: .; D gene: TRBD2; CDR3 protein: CSAEPGLAGYNEQFF; CDR3 DNA: TGCAGTGCTGAGCCGGGACTAGCGGGGTACAATGAGCAGTTCTTC
V gene: TRBV11-2; J gene: TRBJ2-1; clone size: few; D gene: TRBD1; CDR3 protein: CASSIGTGTGNEQFF; CDR3 DNA: TGTGCCAGCAGCATAGGGACAGGGACGGGCAATGAGCAGTTCTTC
V gene: TRBV5-1; J gene: TRBJ2-3; clone size: few; D gene: .; CDR3 protein: CASSFTGLQMVQYF; CDR3 DNA: TGCGCCAGCAGCTTTACAGGGTTGCAGATGGTGCAGTATTTT
V gene: TRBV3-1; J gene: TRBJ2-5; clone size: many; D gene: TRBD1; CDR3 protein: CASSNRGMETQYF; CDR3 DNA: TGTGCCAGCAGTAACAGGGGGATGGAGACCCAGTACTTC
V gene: TRBV12-3/TRBV12-4; J gene: TRBJ2-7; clone size: many; D gene: .; CDR3 protein: CASSLGRSYEQYF; CDR3 DNA: TGTGCCAGCAGTTTAGGACGGTCCTACGAGCAGTACTTC
V gene: TRBV12-3/TRBV12-4; J gene: TRBJ2-2; clone size: few; D gene: TRBD1; CDR3 protein: CASSQTGKNTGELFF; CDR3 DNA: TGTGCCAGCAGTCAGACAGGGAAAAACACCGGGGAGCTGTTTTTT
V gene: TRBV12-5; J gene: TRBJ1-2; clone size: few; D gene: .; CDR3 protein: CASGLGPYYGYTF; CDR3 DNA: TGTGCTAGTGGTTTGGGACCGTACTATGGCTACACCTTC
V gene: TRBV7-2; J gene: TRBJ2-5; clone size: .; D gene: TRBD2; CDR3 protein: CASSQERGETQYF; CDR3 DNA: TGTGCCAGCAGCCAAGAGCGGGGAGAGACCCAGTACTTC
V gene: TRBV5-1; J gene: TRBJ2-7; clone size: .; D gene: TRBD1; CDR3 protein: CASSAGQGVYEQYF; CDR3 DNA: TGCGCCAGCAGCGCCGGACAGGGGGTCTACGAGCAGTACTTC
V gene: TRBV15; J gene: TRBJ2-1; clone size: .; D gene: .; CDR3 protein: CATSRGEGAYNEQFF; CDR3 DNA: TGTGCCACCAGCAGAGGAGAAGGAGCCTACAATGAGCAGTTCTTC